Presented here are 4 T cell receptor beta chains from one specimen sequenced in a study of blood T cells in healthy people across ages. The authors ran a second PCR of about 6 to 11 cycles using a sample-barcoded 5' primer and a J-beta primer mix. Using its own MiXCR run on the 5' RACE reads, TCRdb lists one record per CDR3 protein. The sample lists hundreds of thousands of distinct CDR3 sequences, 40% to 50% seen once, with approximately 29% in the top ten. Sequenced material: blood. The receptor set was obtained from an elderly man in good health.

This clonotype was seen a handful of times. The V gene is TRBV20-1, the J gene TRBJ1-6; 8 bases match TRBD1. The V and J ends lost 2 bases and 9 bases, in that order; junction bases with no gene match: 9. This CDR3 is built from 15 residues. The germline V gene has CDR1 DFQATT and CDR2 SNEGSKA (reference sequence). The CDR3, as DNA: TGCAGTGCTAGACTTGGACAGGGACGCGGTTCACCCCTCCACTTT. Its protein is CSARLGQGRGSPLHF.

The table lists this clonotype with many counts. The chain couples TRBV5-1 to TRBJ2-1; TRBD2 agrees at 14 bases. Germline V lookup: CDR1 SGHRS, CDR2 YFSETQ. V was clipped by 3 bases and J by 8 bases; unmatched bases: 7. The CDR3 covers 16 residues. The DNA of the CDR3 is TGCGCCAGCAGCTGGGGGGGGACTAGCGGGAGTGATGAGCAGTTCTTC. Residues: CASSWGGTSGSDEQFF.

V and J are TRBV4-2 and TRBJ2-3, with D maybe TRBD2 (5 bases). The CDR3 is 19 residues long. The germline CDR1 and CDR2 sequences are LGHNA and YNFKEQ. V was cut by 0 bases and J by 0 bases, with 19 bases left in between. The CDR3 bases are TGTGCCAGCAGCCAAGATCCATTGGTGGGAGAGTTAAGCACAGATACGCAGTATTTT. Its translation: CASSQDPLVGELSTDTQYF.

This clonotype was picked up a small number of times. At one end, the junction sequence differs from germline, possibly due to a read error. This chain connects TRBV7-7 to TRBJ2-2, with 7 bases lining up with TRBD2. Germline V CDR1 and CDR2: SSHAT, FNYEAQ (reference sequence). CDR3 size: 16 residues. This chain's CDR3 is CASSPGRGRGTGELFF. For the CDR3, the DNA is TGTGCTAGCAGCCCGGGGAGGGGACGCGGCACCGGGGAGCTGTTTTTT.